Reported below is one T cell receptor beta chain. TCRdb's table, derived via immunoSEQ multiplex PCR, lists solely in-frame clones and lacks some. The repertoire includes 79,000 or so clones, 90% to 95% of them detected once, and 0.2% to 0.25% sits in the top ten. The data were taken from a study of T cell changes during pregnancy in multiple sclerosis. V trimming: 2 bases; J trimming: 8 bases; junction bases outside the gene matches: 12. The CDR3 loop spans 16 amino acids. Per the germline V gene, CDR1 is MNHEY and CDR2 is SVGAGI. The chain uses TRBV6-5 and TRBJ2-1; 7 nucleotides match TRBD2. The source is a female donor with multiple sclerosis, enrolled in a pregnancy study. Sequenced material: CD4+ T cells from peripheral blood mononuclear cells, taken before pregnancy. Here the CDR3 DNA reads TGTGCCAGCAGTTACCTTGGGACTACCCCCCCACATGAGCAGTTCTTC. This gives the protein CASSYLGTTPPHEQFF.